What follows is one T cell receptor (beta chain) and its context. No cognate antigen has been identified for it. No quality values exist for individual bases; no much larger clone is one base distant. Two rounds of multiplex PCR on genomic DNA were used to amplify the TCR beta CDR3 region. The first PCR round used primers specific to each TRBV and TRBJ gene, with sequences filed in Chinese patent CN105087789A. The second PCR round used universal primers. The Roche High Pure PCR Template Preparation Kit was used to extract genomic DNA from frozen PBMCs. Libraries were sequenced paired-end with 151 bp reads on an Illumina HiSeq 3000. In the authors' own workflow: Raw reads lacking the multiplex PCR primer sequences were removed with CutAdapt. Using PEAR, the high-quality paired reads were merged into contigs. TRB V, D and J gene segments were assigned to each contig with MiXCR by alignment to reference sequences. CDR3 sequences were clustered by base quality and sequence similarity to remove sequencing errors. Diversity was calculated as Shannon entropy divided by the natural log of the number of productive TCR sequences. One minus Shannon entropy divided by the natural log of the number of unique clonotypes was used as the definition of clonality. The Youden index of ROC curves was used to select progression-free survival cut-offs for repertoire metrics, and analyses were performed in R 3.5.3. TCRdb cleaned the public reads at Q25 with fastp, built clones with MiXCR and kept in-frame beta chains. Every distinct CDR3 protein forms one entry, paired with its most common genes and DNA. The V and J calls were determined by TCRdb, not by the authors. Present in this sample are over 14,000 distinct CDR3 sequences, approximately 33% of which were seen just once. The biggest ten clones account for roughly a quarter of the sample.

The CDR3, from cysteine to phenylalanine, totals 15 residues. Only the CDR3 DNA stays, 45 bases, in frame from base 1. The V and J ends are trimmed by 4 bases and 2 bases, leaving 12 bases between them. According to the germline V gene (reference sequence), CDR1 reads LNHDA and CDR2 reads SQIVND. All patients had node-negative disease on CT and PET/CT, and none had a history of other malignancies or prior chemotherapy or radiotherapy. At each of two time points, roughly 6.3 milliliters of peripheral venous blood were collected into EDTA tubes. PBMCs were isolated by Ficoll-Paque Plus density-gradient centrifugation. Right after collection, samples were placed at -80 degrees C and kept there until analysis. This entry belongs to a study of prognosis after radiotherapy for stage I lung cancer (dated by TCRdb to 2020 to 2022). Describing the broader study: Between early 2018 and early 2019, roughly 18 patients with stage I NSCLC were enrolled in Nanjing, China. Stage I lung tumors that were newly diagnosed and primary were found in fourteen patients, while about five patients had oligometastatic NSCLC after surgical resection of the primary tumor. All patients were considered medically inoperable, owing to comorbidities in more than 10 and refusal of surgery in about seven. Ages in the cohort of about a dozen men and more than five women ranged from about 50 to 85 years, with a median of 74. On tumor histology, approximately 12 patients had adenocarcinoma and about seven had squamous cell carcinoma. SBRT was delivered in 3 to 5 fractions with a biologically effective dose of at least 100 Gy, and image-guided IMRT or VMAT was used for delivery. In every patient, SBRT was given without any concurrent therapy. Distant metastases were developed by four of the 19 patients after SBRT, at a median of about seven months, whereas no significant progression was observed in the other 15 patients. Peripheral blood TCR beta repertoires were profiled in stage I NSCLC patients before and after stereotactic body radiotherapy, and the repertoires were related to distant failure. The study took one blood sample before SBRT and one after SBRT from each of some 20 patients and sequenced all 40 or so samples.

What the work shows at the level of the full study, not this receptor alone: Post-SBRT Shannon entropy and its change from baseline were lower in patients who developed distant metastases; baseline Shannon entropy was not associated with metastases. No determination of tumor specificity was made for expanded TCR clones. The small cohort and short follow-up limited the study, so independent validation of the findings is needed. No adjustment for multiple comparisons was applied to any of the reported P values. A decrease in unique TCR clone counts was observed after SBRT (median 10,088 before versus some 7,000 after; Wilcoxon paired P=0.011). Differences by metastasis status were reportedly seen in TRBV and TRBJ usage frequencies, involving two V genes at baseline and, after SBRT, nine or ten V genes and two J genes.

The receptor was derived from a donor over 45 with non-small cell lung cancer. The rearranged chain carries TRBV19 and TRBJ2-1, and perhaps TRBD2 as D gene, on 5 matching bases. Sequenced here: PBMCs, sampled before or after stereotactic body radiation therapy (not recorded which). The CDR3 is CASSTASGPYNEQFF. The DNA is as follows: TGTGCCAGTAGTACGGCCAGCGGACCCTACAATGAGCAGTTCTTC.